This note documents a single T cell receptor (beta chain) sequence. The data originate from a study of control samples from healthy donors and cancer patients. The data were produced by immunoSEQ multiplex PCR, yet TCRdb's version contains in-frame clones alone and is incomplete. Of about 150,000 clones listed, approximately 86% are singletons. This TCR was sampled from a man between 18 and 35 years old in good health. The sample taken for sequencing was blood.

CDR3 DNA: TGTGCCAGCAGCTTGGCCGGGGTGAGCACTGAAGCTTTCTTT. This gives the protein CASSLAGVSTEAFF. The chain carries TRBV5-6 and TRBJ1-1, with D unclear. The CDR3 sequence is 14 residues long. Trimming took off 0 bases at V and 4 bases at J, with 10 bases between the two ends. Germline assignment: CDR1 SGHDT and CDR2 YYEEEE.